A single sample is the source of the 19 T cell receptor beta chains below, sequenced in a study of T-cell reconstitution after alpha-beta-depleted transplantation in children. Preparation of the TCRbeta library was carried out with unique molecular identifiers. TCRdb used MiXCR to reprocess the PCR reads, holding one entry per CDR3 protein. The top ten hold 8% to 9.5% of the sample, which has fewer than 120,000 distinct CDR3 sequences, 10% seen once. This sample comprised PBMCs from the stem cell graft donor, obtained from the stem cell graft. Receptor source: a human donor who donated a stem cell graft to a child with acute lymphoblastic leukemia.

With respect to this clonotype: One base away lies a much larger clone, so this may be a sequencing read error. V and J are TRBV5-1 and TRBJ2-7; D unclear. This CDR3 spans 14 amino acids. The germline CDR1 and CDR2 sequences are SGHRS and YFSETQ. This CDR3 reads CASSTGQSSYVQYF. DNA for the CDR3: TGCGCCAGCAGTACCGGGCAGAGCTCCTACGTGCAGTACTTC.

This clonotype was picked up a small number of times. Being one base from a much bigger clone, this may be a read error. V and J are TRBV5-1 and TRBJ2-7; 10 nucleotides match TRBD1. The CDR3 runs 14 residues. Looked up from germline, CDR1 is SGHRS and CDR2 is YFSETQ. The CDR3 spells CASSPGQGIYERYF. CDR3 sequence (DNA): TGCGCCAGCAGCCCGGGACAGGGGATCTACGAGCGGTACTTC. Based on the CDR3 plus reference TRBV5-1 and TRBJ2-7, the full variable domain is KAGVTQTPRYLIKTRGQQVTLSCSPISGHRSVSWYQQTPGQGLQFLFEYFSETQRNKGNFPGRFSGRQFSNSRSEMNVSTLELGDSALYLCASSPGQGIYERYFGPGTRLTVT.

Many counts were recorded for this clonotype. The chain links TRBV19 to TRBJ1-5; possibly TRBD1 for D (5 bases). The CDR3 is 13 amino acids. The V and J ends lost 7 bases and 7 bases respectively, with 14 bases between them. Germline V gene data show CDR1 as LNHDA and CDR2 as SQIVND (reference sequence). The CDR3 sequence is CASKRQGIQPQHF. CDR3 bases: TGTGCCAGTAAGCGGCAGGGTATACAGCCCCAGCATTTT.

V and J are TRBV30 and TRBJ2-3; no clear D. There are 16 residues in the CDR3. The V end was cut by 5 bases, the J end by 2 bases, with 20 bases between. Germline CDR1 GTSNPN, CDR2 SVGIG (reference sequence). The CDR3 loop is CAWGATARPFTDTQYF. Here the CDR3 DNA reads TGTGCCTGGGGAGCAACGGCCCGCCCGTTCACAGATACGCAGTATTTT.

In its sample, this clonotype was seen many times. CDR3 residues: CAWSDTGDSVFF. CDR3 DNA sequence: TGTGCCTGGAGCGATACAGGGGATTCCGTGTTCTTC. This chain joins TRBV30 and TRBJ2-1; the match to TRBD1 covers 7 bases. The CDR3 covers 12 residues. Looked up from germline, CDR1 is GTSNPN and CDR2 is SVGIG (reference sequence). J lost 15 bases, V lost 3 bases, and 11 bases had no gene match.

This clonotype was detected ten times or more. This rearrangement joins TRBV6-5 to TRBJ1-1, with 8 nucleotides matching TRBD1. The germline V gene has CDR1 MNHEY and CDR2 SVGAGI. Trimming cost V 4 bases and J 1 base; bases outside gene matches: 11. This CDR3 spans 17 amino acids. The CDR3 reads CASSSTTGGSSNTEAFF. DNA for the CDR3: TGTGCCAGCAGTTCCACCACAGGGGGGTCATCGAACACTGAAGCTTTCTTT.

This clonotype was seen repeatedly, ten times or more. The rearrangement links TRBV9 to TRBJ2-5; 11 bases are shared with TRBD2. Trimming cost V 0 bases and J 1 base; bases outside gene matches: 2. In germline, CDR1 is SGDLS, CDR2 YYNGEE. The CDR3 is 16 amino acids. This chain's CDR3 is CASSVGGTSGQETQYF. The CDR3 DNA reads as TGTGCCAGCAGCGTAGGTGGGACTAGCGGCCAAGAGACCCAGTACTTC.

This clonotype has a count of ten or more. This chain connects TRBV7-8 to TRBJ2-1, with a tentative D call TRBD2 (6 bases). The germline V gene has CDR1 SGHVS and CDR2 FQNEAQ. The CDR3 contains 17 residues. Trimming pared 1 base from V and 2 bases from J, leaving 15 bases between. The DNA of the CDR3 is TGTGCCAGCAGCTTAGTGGAGGGTTCAGAGACCTACAATGAGCAGTTCTTC. This encodes CASSLVEGSETYNEQFF.

This clonotype has at least ten counts. This chain connects TRBV9 to TRBJ1-5, with TRBD1 matching over 12 bases. The CDR3 loop spans 15 amino acids. Germline V gene data show CDR1 as SGDLS and CDR2 as YYNGEE. V shed 3 bases, J shed 4 bases, and the junction held 2 bases outside the gene matches. For the CDR3, the DNA is TGTGCCAGCAGCGCGGGACAGGGGGCAAATCAGCCCCAGCATTTT. This encodes CASSAGQGANQPQHF.

The J gene is TRBJ2-3, the V gene TRBV6-2 or TRBV6-3; 9 bases fit TRBD2. CDR1 and CDR2 (germline): MNHEY, SVGEGT. J lost 3 bases, V lost 8 bases, and 6 bases had no gene match. The CDR3 consists of 14 residues. The CDR3 region has the DNA TGTGCCAGCTCAAGGGCGGGAGGGACAGATACGCAGTATTTT. Translation gives CASSRAGGTDTQYF.

This clonotype was counted at least ten times. V gene TRBV29-1 combines with J gene TRBJ2-5; TRBD2 matches 8 bases. Losses at the gene ends were 3 bases for V and 1 base for J; bases not matched to a gene: 1. The CDR3 sequence is 13 residues long. The V gene's germline CDR1 is SQVTM and CDR2 ANQGSEA. This CDR3 is CSVDAGGQETQYF. The CDR3 DNA reads as TGCAGCGTTGATGCGGGAGGCCAAGAGACCCAGTACTTC.

This clonotype showed up many times. The gene calls are TRBV7-6 and TRBJ2-1; D might be TRBD2 (5 bases). V lost 8 bases and J lost 13, with 27 bases in between. Germline V gene lookup returns CDR1 SGHVS and CDR2 FNYEAQ. This CDR3 has 15 residues. The CDR3 bases are TGTGCCAGCGCTCCCAGCGGTGGCGCGTTAGTGGATCAGTTCTTC. This gives the protein CASAPSGGALVDQFF. Full variable domain (remainder filled in from reference TRBV7-6 and TRBJ2-1): GAGVSQSPRYKVTKRGQDVALRCDPISGHVSLYWYRQALGQGPEFLTYFNYEAQQDKSGLPNDRFSAERPEGSISTLTIQRTEQRDSAMYRCASAPSGGALVDQFFGPGTRLTVL.

This clonotype was picked up many times. The V and J genes are TRBV7-2 and TRBJ2-7; D may be TRBD2 (6 bases). The CDR3 covers 15 residues. V lost 5 bases to trimming and J lost 2 bases, with 16 bases between them. Germline assignment: CDR1 SGHTA and CDR2 FQGNSA. Written as DNA, the CDR3 is TGTGCCAGCAGCCAATCTCCCCAGCGGGCCTACGAGCAGTACTTC. Translated: CASSQSPQRAYEQYF. Full variable domain (rest looked up from reference TRBV7-2 and TRBJ2-7): GAGVSQSPSNKVTEKGKDVELRCDPISGHTALYWYRQSLGQGLEFLIYFQGNSAPDKSGLPSDRFSAERTGGSVSTLTIQRTQQEDSAVYLCASSQSPQRAYEQYFGPGTRLTVT.

This clonotype was detected many times. This chain links TRBV7-9 with TRBJ2-1; TRBD1 might be the D (6 bases). The V gene's germline CDR1 is SEHNR and CDR2 FQNEAQ (reference sequence). V was shortened by 5 bases and J by 1 base, with 15 bases between the two germline ends. The CDR3 runs 16 residues. CDR3 in amino acids: CASSDTTGSSYNEQFF. The CDR3 DNA sequence: TGTGCCAGCAGCGACACCACAGGGAGTTCCTACAATGAGCAGTTCTTC.

In its sample, this clonotype was seen many times. V and J are TRBV25-1 and TRBJ1-1, with D tentatively TRBD1 (6 bases). The CDR3 totals 16 residues. The ends were cut back, 3 bases at V and 3 bases at J, with 17 bases in the middle. Looked up from germline, CDR1 is MGHDK and CDR2 is SYGVNS. The CDR3 protein is CASSDRPGAGDTEAFF. DNA for the CDR3: TGTGCCAGCAGTGACCGTCCGGGGGCGGGTGACACTGAAGCTTTCTTT. The whole variable domain, filled in from reference TRBV25-1 and TRBJ1-1, reads EADIYQTPRYLVIGTGKKITLECSQTMGHDKMYWYQQDPGMELHLIHYSYGVNSTEKGDLSSESTVSRIRTEHFPLTLESARPSHTSQYLCASSDRPGAGDTEAFFGQGTRLTVV.

A word on this clonotype: This may come from a read error, since a much larger clone is one base off. This chain connects TRBV20-1 to TRBJ2-5; D uncertain. CDR1 is DFQATT and CDR2 is SNEGSKA in the germline V gene (reference sequence). This CDR3 is 17 amino acids long. The CDR3 region is CCARDFLQQAPQETQYF. CDR3 bases: TGCTGTGCTAGAGACTTTCTCCAGCAGGCCCCTCAAGAGACCCAGTACTTC.

The sample holds many counts of this clonotype. The chain carries TRBV5-1 and TRBJ2-3; a weak D match, TRBD2 (6 bases). The V gene lost 4 bases and the J gene lost 0 bases, with 12 bases spanning the gap. Germline V lookup: CDR1 SGHRS, CDR2 YFSETQ. This CDR3 region has 15 residues. In DNA form, the CDR3 reads TGCGCCAGCAGCGCCGCAGGGACTAGCACAGATACGCAGTATTTT. This gives the protein CASSAAGTSTDTQYF.

This clonotype showed up many times. The J gene is TRBJ1-2, the V gene TRBV5-1; tentative D call: TRBD1 (6 bases). CDR3 length: 15 residues. The V gene lost 4 bases and the J gene lost 2 bases, with 15 bases spanning the gap. CDR1 and CDR2 (germline): SGHRS, YFSETQ. The CDR3 nucleotides are TGCGCCAGCAGCACACGGGACACGGGAAACTATGGCTACACCTTC. It encodes CASSTRDTGNYGYTF. Filled out from reference TRBV5-1 and TRBJ1-2, the complete variable domain reads KAGVTQTPRYLIKTRGQQVTLSCSPISGHRSVSWYQQTPGQGLQFLFEYFSETQRNKGNFPGRFSGRQFSNSRSEMNVSTLELGDSALYLCASSTRDTGNYGYTFGSGTRLTVV.

This clonotype occurred many times. J is TRBJ2-7 and V is TRBV19; TRBD2 matches 7 bases. Germline V gives CDR1 LNHDA, CDR2 SQIVND (reference sequence). The CDR3 runs to 13 residues. V dropped 1 base and J dropped 6; count of bases not matched to a gene: 3. In nucleotides, the CDR3 is TGTGCCAGTAGTATAGGACTAGCTCTCGAGCAGTACTTC. It is translated as CASSIGLALEQYF.